This TCR beta chain comes out of a study of technical replicates of blood from a few donors. Profiled with immunoSEQ multiplex PCR; TCRdb holds only in-frame clones, not every one. The sample records approximately 75,000 clones, approximately 97% being singletons. The V gene end was trimmed by 2 bases and the J gene end by 4 bases; junction bases not matched to a gene: 12. Germline V gene data show CDR1 as MNHEY and CDR2 as SMNVEV (reference sequence). This CDR3 region has 17 residues. V and J are TRBV27 and TRBJ2-7, with 9 bases that match TRBD1. This TCR was recovered from a human donor in good health. Input material: T cells isolated from PBMCs. The CDR3 DNA reads TGTGCCAGCAGTTTAGAAAGACTCCGGGACAGGGCGTACGAGCAGTACTTC. It codes for CASSLERLRDRAYEQYF.